The entry below describes one T cell receptor beta chain. It was with unique molecular identifiers that the TCRbeta library was prepared. TCRdb re-called the PCR reads with MiXCR, one entry per CDR3 protein. This sample has hundreds of thousands of distinct CDR3 sequences; 16% occur once, and the top ten carry approximately 1%. The data were taken from a study of T-cell reconstitution after alpha-beta-depleted transplantation in children. The CDR3 contains 13 residues. Trimming cost V 2 bases and J 0 bases, with 5 bases left between them. The origin of this receptor is a human donor who donated a stem cell graft to a child with acute myeloid leukemia. The chain joins TRBV12-3 or TRBV12-4 to TRBJ2-7, with D hard to call. Here the sequenced sample was PBMCs from the stem cell graft donor, taken from the stem cell graft. CDR3: CASSLFVSYEQYF. The DNA of the CDR3 is TGTGCCAGCAGTTTATTCGTCTCCTACGAGCAGTACTTC.